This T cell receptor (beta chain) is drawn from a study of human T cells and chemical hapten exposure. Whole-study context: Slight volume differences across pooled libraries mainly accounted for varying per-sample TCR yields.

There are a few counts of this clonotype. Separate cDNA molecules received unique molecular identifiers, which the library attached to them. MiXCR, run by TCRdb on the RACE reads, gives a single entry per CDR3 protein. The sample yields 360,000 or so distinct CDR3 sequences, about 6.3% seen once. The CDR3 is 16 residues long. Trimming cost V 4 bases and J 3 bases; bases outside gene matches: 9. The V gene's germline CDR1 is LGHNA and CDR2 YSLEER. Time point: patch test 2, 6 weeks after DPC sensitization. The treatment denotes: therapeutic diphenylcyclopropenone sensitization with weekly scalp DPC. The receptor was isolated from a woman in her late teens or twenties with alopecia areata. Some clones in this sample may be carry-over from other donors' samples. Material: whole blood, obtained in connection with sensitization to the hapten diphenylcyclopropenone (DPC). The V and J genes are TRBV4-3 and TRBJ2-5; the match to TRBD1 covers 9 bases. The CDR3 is CASSRGQGTAKETQYF. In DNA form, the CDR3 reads TGCGCCAGCAGCCGAGGACAGGGGACGGCAAAAGAGACCCAGTACTTC.